The 8 T cell receptor beta chains below were found in one sample sequenced in a study of T cell changes during pregnancy in multiple sclerosis. Here immunoSEQ multiplex PCR was the method, and the copy in TCRdb shows in-frame clones only, minus some. The table includes some 80,000 clones, 92% detected once. The source was peripheral blood, collected before pregnancy. These TCRs come from a female donor with multiple sclerosis, enrolled in a pregnancy study.

The CDR3 here is CSVEQPGQGAGDTQYF. CDR3 coding DNA: TGCAGCGTTGAGCAACCGGGACAGGGGGCGGGAGATACGCAGTATTTT. V is TRBV29-1 and J is TRBJ2-3; 12 positions match TRBD1. Per germline, CDR1 SQVTM and CDR2 ANQGSEA. After removal of 3 bases from V and 5 bases from J, the junction contained 9 bases not matched to a gene. The CDR3 loop spans 16 amino acids.

The chain has TRBV6-1 and TRBJ2-1; 7 positions agree with TRBD2. The CDR3 is 14 residues long. V was pared by 5 bases and J by 2 bases, with 3 bases of the junction left unmatched. CDR1 MNHNS and CDR2 SASEGT come from the germline V gene. CDR3 nucleotides: TGTGCCAGCAGTCGAGGACTAGCCTACAATGAGCAGTTCTTC. It codes for CASSRGLAYNEQFF.

This clone was observed a single time. V usage is TRBV6-5 and J usage is TRBJ1-2; 11 bases match TRBD1. Germline CDR1 and CDR2: MNHEY and SVGAGI. CDR3 size: 15 residues. V shed 5 bases, J shed 1 base, and the junction held 3 bases outside the gene matches. The CDR3, as DNA: TGTGCCAGCAGTCCCGGGACAGGGGGTAACTATGGCTACACCTTC. Its translation is CASSPGTGGNYGYTF.

The chain carries TRBV29-1 and TRBJ1-5; maybe TRBD1 (5 bases). The germline V gene encodes CDR1 SQVTM and CDR2 ANQGSEA. Trimming removed 7 bases from V and 1 base from J, with 17 bases in between. The CDR3 is made up of 15 amino acids. The CDR3 region has the DNA TGCAGCGCCGTCAGTGGGGGGGACAGCAATCAGCCCCAGCATTTT. It specifies CSAVSGGDSNQPQHF. The complete variable domain, with remaining parts taken from reference TRBV29-1 and TRBJ1-5, reads SAVISQKPSRDICQRGTSLTIQCQVDSQVTMMFWYRQQPGQSLTLIATANQGSEATYESGFVIDKFPISRPNLTFSTLTVSNMSPEDSSIYLCSAVSGGDSNQPQHFGDGTRLSIL.

The rearrangement uses TRBV19 and TRBJ2-7, with 8 bases aligning to TRBD2. The germline V gene encodes CDR1 LNHDA and CDR2 SQIVND (reference sequence). The CDR3 totals 20 residues. V lost 0 bases to trimming and J lost 5 bases; unmatched junction nucleotides: 21. The CDR3 loop reads CASSIDPSKGREVRFDEQYF. DNA of the CDR3: TGTGCCAGTAGTATAGACCCTTCGAAGGGGCGGGAGGTCCGCTTCGACGAGCAGTACTTC.

The DNA for the CDR3 is TGTGCCAGCAGTTTTATTAGCGGGAGCACCTACAATGAGCAGTTCTTC. It encodes CASSFISGSTYNEQFF. The chain recombines TRBV28 with TRBJ2-1, with TRBD2 matching over 9 bases. Germline CDR1 reads MDHEN; CDR2 reads SYDVKM. CDR3 length equals 16 residues. The V segment lost 3 bases and the J segment 2 bases; nucleotides outside the gene matches: 5.

CDR3 in amino acids: CASSEASGAELAKNIQYF. The CDR3 DNA reads as TGTGCCAGCAGTGAAGCCTCCGGAGCAGAACTAGCCAAAAACATTCAGTACTTC. The rearrangement joins TRBV2 to TRBJ2-4; D not resolved. V was trimmed by 0 bases and J by 0 bases, leaving 15 bases between them. CDR1 is SNHLY, CDR2 FYNNEI, per germline. CDR3 size: 18 residues.

The chain is built from TRBV30 and TRBJ2-1, with D possibly matching TRBD2 (6 bases). V lost 0 bases and J lost 15, with 9 bases in between. This CDR3 has 10 amino acids. Germline CDR1 and CDR2: GTSNPN and SVGIG (reference sequence). CDR3 in amino acids: CAWSVGTAFF. DNA of the CDR3: TGTGCCTGGAGTGTAGGGACTGCGTTCTTC.